Below, 17 T cell receptor beta chains from the same sample are listed, as sequenced in a study of blood T cell repertoires in COVID-19 (dated by TCRdb to 2018 to 2021). Library preparation was by the immunoSEQ multiplex PCR assay. As stored in TCRdb, this immuneACCESS dataset retains in-frame rearrangements with V and J assigned. A fraction of the clones does not appear; measured against another copy, unresolved V genes explain less than half of the discrepancy, and the remainder lacks a known reason. The sample profile shows approximately 220,000 clones; roughly 90% of them were found once. Almost 4% of the sample is taken by the ten largest. Sequenced: PBMCs or T cells enriched from blood (not recorded which). These receptors came from a woman aged 25 to 45 with acute COVID-19.

This chain joins TRBV5-1 and TRBJ1-5, with D tentatively TRBD1 (6 bases). V was cut by 0 bases and J by 4 bases, with 11 bases left in between. The CDR3 loop spans 15 amino acids. Germline V lookup: CDR1 SGHRS, CDR2 YFSETQ. CDR3 region: CASSLAGQPNQPQHF. The DNA of the CDR3 is TGCGCCAGCAGCTTGGCCGGACAGCCGAATCAGCCCCAGCATTTT.

This chain joins TRBV2 and TRBJ2-7; D not certain. This CDR3 comprises 14 residues. The V end lost 6 bases, the J end lost 7 bases, and 19 bases lay between the germline ends. Germline V lookup: CDR1 SNHLY, CDR2 FYNNEI. The CDR3 DNA follows: TGTGCCAGCAGCCCCCTGGGCAGCCTACGGGAGCAGTACTTC. This sequence encodes CASSPLGSLREQYF.

The V and J genes are TRBV6-2 or TRBV6-3 and TRBJ2-1; 12 positions agree with TRBD2. The CDR3 covers 15 residues. Trimming cost V 5 bases and J 5 bases; bases outside gene matches: 4. Germline V gene data show CDR1 as MNHEY and CDR2 as SVGEGT. The CDR3 sequence: CASSLTSGGNNEQFF. CDR3 in DNA: TGTGCCAGCAGTCTGACTAGCGGGGGAAACAATGAGCAGTTCTTC.

The J gene is TRBJ1-2, the V gene TRBV30; TRBD1 is a possible D gene (6 bases). Germline-derived CDR1 and CDR2 are GTSNPN and SVGIG (reference sequence). The V end lost 1 base, the J end lost 0 bases, and 9 bases lay between the germline ends. The CDR3 contains 14 residues. The CDR3 coding sequence is TGTGCCTGGAGTGAATGGACAGCTAACTATGGCTACACCTTC. It translates to CAWSEWTANYGYTF.

This chain joins TRBV4-3 and TRBJ2-7; tentatively, D is TRBD1 (6 bases). CDR1 and CDR2 (germline): LGHNA, YSLEER. The CDR3 sequence is 15 residues long. V was cut by 0 bases and J by 4 bases, with 13 bases left in between. The CDR3 DNA is TGCGCCAGCAGCCAAGAGGCCGGGACAATTTACGAGCAGTACTTC. As protein: CASSQEAGTIYEQYF.

V usage is TRBV11-2 and J usage is TRBJ1-1, with D maybe TRBD1 (6 bases). The CDR3 is made up of 14 amino acids. CDR1 and CDR2 (germline): SGHAT, FQNNGV. Trimming stripped 6 bases from V and 0 bases from J, with 11 bases between. CDR3 in DNA: TGTGCCAGCAGTCGCGACAGGCTGAACACTGAAGCTTTCTTT. Translated: CASSRDRLNTEAFF.

V is TRBV24-1 and J is TRBJ1-5, with D uncertain. Trimming removed 0 bases from V and 5 bases from J, with 4 bases in between. This CDR3 contains 13 residues. CDR1 KGHDR and CDR2 SFDVKD come from the germline V gene. The CDR3 region is CATSDLQDQPQHF. CDR3 nucleotide sequence: TGTGCCACCAGTGATTTGCAGGATCAGCCCCAGCATTTT.

The chain links TRBV6-4 to TRBJ1-1; unclear D gene. CDR3 size: 15 residues. Germline V lookup: CDR1 MRHNA, CDR2 SNTAGT. V was shortened by 0 bases and J by 2 bases, with 10 bases between the two germline ends. CDR3 region: CASSDSRLPNTEAFF. DNA for the CDR3: TGTGCCAGCAGTGACTCTAGACTACCTAACACTGAAGCTTTCTTT.

With regard to this clone: The sample contains more than one DNA sequence encoding this CDR3. This chain links TRBV2 with TRBJ1-2, with a tentative D call TRBD1 (5 bases). The V end lost 4 bases, the J end lost 2 bases, and 5 bases lay between the germline ends. Germline CDR1 SNHLY, CDR2 FYNNEI. CDR3 length: 12 amino acids. The DNA of the CDR3 is TGTGCCAGCAGTGGACAGAACTATGGCTACACCTTC. This encodes CASSGQNYGYTF.

The rearrangement joins TRBV5-1 to TRBJ1-6; D remains ambiguous. In germline, CDR1 is SGHRS, CDR2 YFSETQ. The CDR3 length is 13 residues. V lost 2 bases and J lost 14, with 14 bases in between. DNA of the CDR3: TGCGCCAGCAGCTTTGCGGAGGGTCGGGCCCTCCACTTT. Translating gives CASSFAEGRALHF.

The chain joins TRBV19 to TRBJ2-2; D is possibly TRBD2 (6 bases). The ends were cut back, 1 base at V and 6 bases at J, with 9 bases in the middle. The CDR3 has 14 residues. Germline V gene lookup returns CDR1 LNHDA and CDR2 SQIVND (reference sequence). CDR3 nucleotides: TGTGCCAGTAGTATAGCTGGGGGGTCCGGGGAGCTGTTTTTT. This encodes CASSIAGGSGELFF.

The V gene is TRBV5-4, the J gene TRBJ2-1, with 9 positions matching TRBD1. The junction had 2 bases not matched to a gene; V was cut back by 1 base and J by 9 bases. Germline V gives CDR1 SGHNT, CDR2 YYREEE (reference sequence). The CDR3 covers 13 residues. CDR3 protein: CASSLTGGFEQFF. The CDR3 nucleotides are TGTGCCAGCAGCTTGACAGGGGGCTTTGAGCAGTTCTTC.

The J gene is TRBJ1-3, the V gene TRBV28; no definite D call. The germline V gene has CDR1 MDHEN and CDR2 SYDVKM. This CDR3 comprises 13 residues. V lost 7 bases to trimming and J lost 4 bases, with 11 bases between them. CDR3 region: CASIWKQGNTIYF. CDR3 coding DNA: TGTGCCAGCATTTGGAAACAGGGAAACACCATATATTTT. Variable domain in full (rest from reference TRBV28 and TRBJ1-3): DVKVTQSSRYLVKRTGEKVFLECVQDMDHENMFWYRQDPGLGLRLIYFSYDVKMKEKGDIPEGYSVSREKKERFSLILESASTNQTSMYLCASIWKQGNTIYFGEGSWLTVV.

The V and J genes are TRBV27 and TRBJ1-2, with TRBD1 matching 9 bases. Germline V gene lookup returns CDR1 MNHEY and CDR2 SMNVEV (reference sequence). V trimming: 9 bases; J trimming: 6 bases; junction bases outside the gene matches: 8. This CDR3 comprises 13 residues. In nucleotides, the CDR3 is TGTGCCAGTCTACGGGACAGGGAAAATGGCTACACCTTC. It translates to CASLRDRENGYTF.

This chain joins TRBV15 and TRBJ1-5, with 7 bases aligning to TRBD1. CDR1 LNHNV and CDR2 YYDKDF come from the germline V gene (reference sequence). The CDR3 has 13 amino acids. Unmatched junction bases numbered 2, after V lost 4 bases and J lost 5 bases. The DNA of the CDR3 is TGTGCCACCAGCAAGGGGGCGGATCAGCCCCAGCATTTT. Residues: CATSKGADQPQHF. Full variable domain (remainder filled in from reference TRBV15 and TRBJ1-5): DAMVIQNPRYQVTQFGKPVTLSCSQTLNHNVMYWYQQKSSQAPKLLFHYYDKDFNNEADTPDNFQSRRPNTSFCFLDIRSPGLGDTAMYLCATSKGADQPQHFGDGTRLSIL.

This clone was seen a single time. The chain employs TRBV5-5 and TRBJ1-1; a weak D match, TRBD1 (5 bases). The CDR3 has 14 amino acids. CDR1 is SGHKS and CDR2 is YYEKEE in the germline V gene (reference sequence). With 0 bases removed from V and 1 base from J, the gap between germline ends came to 7 bases. CDR3 sequence reads: CASSLGQKNTEAFF. In nucleotides, the CDR3 is TGTGCCAGCAGCTTGGGACAGAAGAACACTGAAGCTTTCTTT.

The V call is TRBV6-5, the J call TRBJ1-2, with TRBD1 as a possible D gene (5 bases). V lost 6 bases and J 0 bases, leaving 11 bases between the germline ends. CDR1 MNHEY and CDR2 SVGAGI come from the germline V gene. The CDR3 runs 14 residues. In nucleotides, the CDR3 is TGTGCCAGCAGCCGACAGAAGTCTAACTATGGCTACACCTTC. This codes for CASSRQKSNYGYTF.